This TCR beta chain was sequenced during a study of human T cells and chemical hapten exposure. TCRdb called the RACE reads again in MiXCR, with one record for every CDR3 protein. The table lists under 100,000 distinct CDR3 sequences, about 10% of them singletons, with 4.5% to 5% in the top ten. Time point described: patch test 2, 6 weeks after DPC sensitization. As to treatment: therapeutic diphenylcyclopropenone sensitization with weekly scalp DPC. V lost 6 bases and J lost 6; bases outside the gene matches: 7. This CDR3 contains 15 residues. Per germline, CDR1 MNHEY and CDR2 SVGEGT. The sequence was collected from a woman aged 45-65 years with alopecia areata. Some clones in this sample may be carry-over from other donors' samples. The sample was whole blood, taken in connection with sensitization to the hapten diphenylcyclopropenone (DPC). The chain links TRBV6-2 or TRBV6-3 to TRBJ2-2, with 10 bases matching TRBD1. In nucleotides, the CDR3 is TGTGCCAGCAGAGATGGGACAGGGGAGGCCGGGGAGCTGTTTTTT. Translation: CASRDGTGEAGELFF.